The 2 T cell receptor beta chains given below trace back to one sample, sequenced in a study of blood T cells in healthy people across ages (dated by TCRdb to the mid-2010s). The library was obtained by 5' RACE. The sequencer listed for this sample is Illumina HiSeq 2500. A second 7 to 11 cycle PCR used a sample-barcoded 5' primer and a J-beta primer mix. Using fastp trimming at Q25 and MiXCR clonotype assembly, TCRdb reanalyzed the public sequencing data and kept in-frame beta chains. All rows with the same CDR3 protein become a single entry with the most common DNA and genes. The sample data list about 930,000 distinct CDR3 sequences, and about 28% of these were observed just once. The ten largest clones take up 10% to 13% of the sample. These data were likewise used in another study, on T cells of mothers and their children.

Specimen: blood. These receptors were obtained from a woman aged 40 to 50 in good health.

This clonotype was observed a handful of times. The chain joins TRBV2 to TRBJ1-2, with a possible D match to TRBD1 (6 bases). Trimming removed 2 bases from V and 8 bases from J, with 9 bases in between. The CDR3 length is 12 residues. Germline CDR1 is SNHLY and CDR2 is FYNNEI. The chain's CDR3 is CASSESRGGYTF. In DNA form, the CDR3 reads TGTGCCAGCAGTGAATCCAGGGGAGGCTACACCTTC.

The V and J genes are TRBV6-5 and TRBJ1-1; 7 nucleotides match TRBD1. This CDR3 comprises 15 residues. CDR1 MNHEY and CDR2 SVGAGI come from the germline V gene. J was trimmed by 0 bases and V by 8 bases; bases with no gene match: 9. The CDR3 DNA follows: TGTGCCAGCTACGACAGGGCGGTGGTGAACACTGAAGCTTTCTTT. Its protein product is CASYDRAVVNTEAFF.